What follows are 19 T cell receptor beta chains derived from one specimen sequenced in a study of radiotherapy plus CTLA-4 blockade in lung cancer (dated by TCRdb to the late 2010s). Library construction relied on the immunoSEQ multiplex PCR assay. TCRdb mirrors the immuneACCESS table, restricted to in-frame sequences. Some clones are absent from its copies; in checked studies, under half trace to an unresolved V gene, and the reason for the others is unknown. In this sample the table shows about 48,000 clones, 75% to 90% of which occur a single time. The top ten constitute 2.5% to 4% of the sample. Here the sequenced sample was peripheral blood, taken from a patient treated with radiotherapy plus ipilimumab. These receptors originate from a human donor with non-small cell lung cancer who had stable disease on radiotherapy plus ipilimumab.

In DNA, the CDR3 is TGTGCCAGCAGGGAGAGCGGGGCCGCCCGGGAGCAGTTCTTC. It is translated as CASRESGAAREQFF. The genes are TRBV6-1 and TRBJ2-1; TRBD2 aligns across 7 bases. The germline CDR1 and CDR2 sequences are MNHNS and SASEGT. With 6 bases clipped from V and 10 bases from J, the junction kept 12 bases outside the gene matches. This CDR3 comprises 14 residues.

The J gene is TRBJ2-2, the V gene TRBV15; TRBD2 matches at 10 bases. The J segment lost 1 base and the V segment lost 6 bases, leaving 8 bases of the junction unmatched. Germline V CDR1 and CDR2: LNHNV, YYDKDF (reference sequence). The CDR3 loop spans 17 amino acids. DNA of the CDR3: TGTGCCACCAGTAAGAAGAGACTAGCGGGGAACACCGGGGAGCTGTTTTTT. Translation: CATSKKRLAGNTGELFF.

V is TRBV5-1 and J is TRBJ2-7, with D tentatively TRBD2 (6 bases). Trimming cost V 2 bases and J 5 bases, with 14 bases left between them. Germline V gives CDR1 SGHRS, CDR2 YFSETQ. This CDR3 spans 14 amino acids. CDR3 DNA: TGCGCCAGCAGCTTTGGCGGAGGGCCGGACGAGCAGTACTTC. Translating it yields CASSFGGGPDEQYF.

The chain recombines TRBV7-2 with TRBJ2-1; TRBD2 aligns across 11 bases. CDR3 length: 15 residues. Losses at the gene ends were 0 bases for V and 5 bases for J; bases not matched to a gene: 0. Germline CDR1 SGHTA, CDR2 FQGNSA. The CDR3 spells CASSLAGLADNEQFF. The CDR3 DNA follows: TGTGCCAGCAGCTTAGCGGGACTAGCGGACAATGAGCAGTTCTTC.

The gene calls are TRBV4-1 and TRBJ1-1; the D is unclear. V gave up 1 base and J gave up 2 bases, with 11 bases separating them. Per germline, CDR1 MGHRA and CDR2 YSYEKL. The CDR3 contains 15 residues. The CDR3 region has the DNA TGCGCCAGCAGCCAAGGATATAGCTTAAACACTGAAGCTTTCTTT. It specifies CASSQGYSLNTEAFF.

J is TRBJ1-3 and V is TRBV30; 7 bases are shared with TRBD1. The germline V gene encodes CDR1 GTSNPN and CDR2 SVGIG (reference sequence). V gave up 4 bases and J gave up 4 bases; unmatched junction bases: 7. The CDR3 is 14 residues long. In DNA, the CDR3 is TGTGCCTGGACTTTAAGGGGGCACGGAAACACCATATATTTT. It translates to CAWTLRGHGNTIYF.

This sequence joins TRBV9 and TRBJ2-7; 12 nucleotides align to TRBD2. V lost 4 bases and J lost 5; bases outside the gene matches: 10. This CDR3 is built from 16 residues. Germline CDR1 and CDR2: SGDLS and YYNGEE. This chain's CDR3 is CASSIFLAGGLDEQYF. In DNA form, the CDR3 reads TGTGCCAGCAGCATTTTTCTAGCGGGAGGGCTGGACGAGCAGTACTTC.

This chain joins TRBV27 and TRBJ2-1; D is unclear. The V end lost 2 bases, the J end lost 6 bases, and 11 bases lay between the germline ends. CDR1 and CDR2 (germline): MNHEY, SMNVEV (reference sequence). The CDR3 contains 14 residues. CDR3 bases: TGTGCCAGCAGTTTAGGGCCCGGCCGCAATGAGCAGTTCTTC. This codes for CASSLGPGRNEQFF.

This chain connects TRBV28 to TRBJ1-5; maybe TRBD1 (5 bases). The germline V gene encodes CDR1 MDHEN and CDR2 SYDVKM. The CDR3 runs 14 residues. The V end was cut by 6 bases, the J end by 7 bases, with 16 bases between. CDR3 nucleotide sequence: TGTGCCAGCAGAATATCAGGGTTAAGGCAGCCCCAGCATTTT. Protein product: CASRISGLRQPQHF. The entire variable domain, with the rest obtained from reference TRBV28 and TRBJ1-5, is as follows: DVKVTQSSRYLVKRTGEKVFLECVQDMDHENMFWYRQDPGLGLRLIYFSYDVKMKEKGDIPEGYSVSREKKERFSLILESASTNQTSMYLCASRISGLRQPQHFGDGTRLSIL.

CDR3 amino acids: CASIYRGGRTEAFF. For the CDR3, the DNA is TGTGCCAGCATTTACAGGGGTGGCCGCACTGAAGCTTTCTTT. The genes are TRBV6-1 and TRBJ1-1; 7 bases fit TRBD1. CDR1 MNHNS and CDR2 SASEGT come from the germline V gene. The CDR3 runs 14 residues. After removal of 7 bases from V and 4 bases from J, the junction contained 9 bases not matched to a gene.

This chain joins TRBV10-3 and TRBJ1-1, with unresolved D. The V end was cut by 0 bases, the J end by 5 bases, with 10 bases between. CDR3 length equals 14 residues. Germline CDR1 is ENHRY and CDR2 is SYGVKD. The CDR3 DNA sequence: TGTGCCATCAGTGAGTCGGCAGCGGGAACTGAAGCTTTCTTT. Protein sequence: CAISESAAGTEAFF.

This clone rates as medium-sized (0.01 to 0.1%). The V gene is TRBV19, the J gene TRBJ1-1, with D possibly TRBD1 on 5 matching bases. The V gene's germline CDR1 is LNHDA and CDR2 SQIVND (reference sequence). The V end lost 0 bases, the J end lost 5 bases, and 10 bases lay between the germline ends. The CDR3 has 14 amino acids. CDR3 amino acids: CASSIDAGWTEAFF. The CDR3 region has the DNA TGTGCCAGTAGTATAGATGCAGGGTGGACTGAAGCTTTCTTT.

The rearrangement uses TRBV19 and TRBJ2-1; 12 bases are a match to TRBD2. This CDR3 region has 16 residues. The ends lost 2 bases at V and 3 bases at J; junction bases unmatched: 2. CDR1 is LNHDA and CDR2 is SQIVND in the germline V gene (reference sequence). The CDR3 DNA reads TGTGCCAGTAGTATAACTAGCGGGAGGCTCTACAATGAGCAGTTCTTC. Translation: CASSITSGRLYNEQFF.

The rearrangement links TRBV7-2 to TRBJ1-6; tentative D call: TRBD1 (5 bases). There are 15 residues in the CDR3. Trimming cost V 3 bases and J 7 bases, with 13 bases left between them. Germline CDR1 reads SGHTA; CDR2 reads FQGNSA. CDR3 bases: TGTGCCAGCAGCTTCGGGGGGTTGTGGAATTCACCCCTCCACTTT. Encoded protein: CASSFGGLWNSPLHF. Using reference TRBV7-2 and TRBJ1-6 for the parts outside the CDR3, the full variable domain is GAGVSQSPSNKVTEKGKDVELRCDPISGHTALYWYRQSLGQGLEFLIYFQGNSAPDKSGLPSDRFSAERTGGSVSTLTIQRTQQEDSAVYLCASSFGGLWNSPLHFGNGTRLTVT.

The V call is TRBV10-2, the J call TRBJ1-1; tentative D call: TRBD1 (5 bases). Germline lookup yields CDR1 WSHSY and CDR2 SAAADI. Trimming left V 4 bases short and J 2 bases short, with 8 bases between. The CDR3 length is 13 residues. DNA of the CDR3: TGCGCCAGCAGTGCGGGGGTCAACACTGAAGCTTTCTTT. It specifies CASSAGVNTEAFF.

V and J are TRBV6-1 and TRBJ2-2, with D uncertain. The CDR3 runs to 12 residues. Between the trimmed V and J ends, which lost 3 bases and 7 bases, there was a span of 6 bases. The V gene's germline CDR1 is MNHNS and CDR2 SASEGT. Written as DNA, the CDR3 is TGTGCCAGCAGTGATCAGGTCGGGGAGCTGTTTTTT. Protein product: CASSDQVGELFF.

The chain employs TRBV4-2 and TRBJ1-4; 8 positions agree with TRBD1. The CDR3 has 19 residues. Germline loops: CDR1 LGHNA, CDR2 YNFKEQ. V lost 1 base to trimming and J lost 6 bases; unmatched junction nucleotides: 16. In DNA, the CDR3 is TGTGCCAGCAGCCAAGCCGTCCTTCCAGGACAGGGTATGGATGAAAAACTGTTTTTT. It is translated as CASSQAVLPGQGMDEKLFF.

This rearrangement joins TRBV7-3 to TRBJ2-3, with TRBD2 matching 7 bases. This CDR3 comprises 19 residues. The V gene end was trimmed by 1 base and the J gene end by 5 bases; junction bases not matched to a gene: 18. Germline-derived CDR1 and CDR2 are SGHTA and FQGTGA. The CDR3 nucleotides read TGTGCCAGCAGCTTAATCATCGAGGGAGGGCCATCCGGTGGAGATACGCAGTATTTT. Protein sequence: CASSLIIEGGPSGGDTQYF. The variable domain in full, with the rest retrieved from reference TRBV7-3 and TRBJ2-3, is GAGVSQTPSNKVTEKGKYVELRCDPISGHTALYWYRQSLGQGPEFLIYFQGTGAADDSGLPNDRFFAVRPEGSVSTLKIQRTERGDSAVYLCASSLIIEGGPSGGDTQYFGPGTRLTVL.

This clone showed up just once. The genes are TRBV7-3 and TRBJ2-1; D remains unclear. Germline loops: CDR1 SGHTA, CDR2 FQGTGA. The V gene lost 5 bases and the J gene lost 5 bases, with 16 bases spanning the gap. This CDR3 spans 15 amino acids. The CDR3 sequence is CASSGIRSSHNEQFF. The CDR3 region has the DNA TGTGCCAGCAGCGGTATTAGGTCTAGTCACAATGAGCAGTTCTTC.